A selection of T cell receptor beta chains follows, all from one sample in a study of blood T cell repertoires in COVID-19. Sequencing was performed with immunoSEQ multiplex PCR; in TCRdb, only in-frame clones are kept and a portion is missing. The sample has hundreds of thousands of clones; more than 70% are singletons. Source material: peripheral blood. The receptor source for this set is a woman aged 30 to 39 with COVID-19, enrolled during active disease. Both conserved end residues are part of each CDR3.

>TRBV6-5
CASSPTGINTEAFF
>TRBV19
CASSRSGNSAFF
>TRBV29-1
CSVEDLTGEYGYTF
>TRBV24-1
CATSERGNYNEQFF
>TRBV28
CASTQGSGRGYGYTF
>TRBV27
CASTGQGDTGELFF
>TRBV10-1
CASSESTGAGELFF
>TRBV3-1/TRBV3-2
CASSQDVAGPSTDTQYF
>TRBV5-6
CASMPGQGNYGYTF
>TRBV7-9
CASSLAAAMELFF
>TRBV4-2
CASSQDLGQYTYNSPLHF
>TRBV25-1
CASSERGGLPDTQYF
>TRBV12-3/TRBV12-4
CASSLRDTQYF
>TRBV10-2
CASSRGLGLNNEQFF
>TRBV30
CAWSNLGLTYNEQFF
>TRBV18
CAGTGTSFGTDTQYF
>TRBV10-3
CAIMAGGYNEQFF
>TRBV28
CASWGGEEKLFF
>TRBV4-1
CASSPLRREASDTQYF
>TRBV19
CASSLRGGSYNEQFF
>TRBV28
CASSLNRQETQYF
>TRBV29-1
CSGEDGMNTEAFF
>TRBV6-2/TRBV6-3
CASSYRAGGFGETQYF
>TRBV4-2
CASSQDASGVETQYF
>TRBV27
CATGLETQYF
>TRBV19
CASRSGQFAEQYF
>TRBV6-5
CASSTGGFPQELFF
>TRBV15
CATSRTSGGPGELFF
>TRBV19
CASSISDSSTGNTIYF
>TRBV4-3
CASSKGLAGGETQYF
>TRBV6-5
CASSYSRLAGDELFF
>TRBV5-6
CASSLQVAGQGIIGELFF
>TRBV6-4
CASSAGGGSNEKLFF
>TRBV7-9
CASSPDRGLTDTQYF
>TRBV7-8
CASSLAGRGGPFGDTQYF
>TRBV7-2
CASSFRQEFNYGYTF
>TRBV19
CASNSPGQTSYSNQPQHF
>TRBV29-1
CSVPGTSGTIQETQYF
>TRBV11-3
CASSKGLAGGPSSEQFF
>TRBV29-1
CSVATGVSGYTF
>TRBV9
CASSVEGPGGEAFF
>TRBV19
CASSVTRERRDEQFF